One TCR beta chain is described in this entry. The antigen remains undetermined. One base away lies a much larger clone, so this may be a sequencing read error. With around 500 ng total RNA as template and a constant-region primer, TCR beta cDNA was made. Three-round nested multiplex PCR performed with slightly modified ARM-PCR produced the TCR beta libraries. Investigators reported that the first two PCR rounds, at about 11 cycles each, used TRBV1-TRBV30 forward primers with a C-beta reverse primer. In TCRdb, the multiplex PCR reads were re-called with MiXCR into one record per CDR3 protein. In the table there are fewer than 85,000 distinct CDR3 sequences, about three quarters of which are singletons. The data derive from a study of tumor-infiltrating lymphocytes in primary liver carcinoma. Study background: Sequencing of the samples generated roughly 3.5 to 7.5 million productive TCRbeta reads, with similar yields across tissue types.

Whole-study findings and limits: A significantly higher top-250-clone fraction was found in tumors than in blood (p = 0.039).

Starting material for RNA and DNA co-extraction consisted of about 17-34 mg of unsorted bulk tissue. The CDR3 is 14 amino acids. Trimming left V 4 bases short and J 2 bases short, with 14 bases between. Looked up from germline, CDR1 is SQVTM and CDR2 is ANQGSEA. Sequenced input: tumor-adjacent normal liver tissue. This TCR came from a man aged 40-49 years with primary liver carcinoma and hepatitis B virus infection. The V and J genes are TRBV29-1 and TRBJ1-1; tentatively, D is TRBD1 (5 bases). CDR3 nucleotides: TGCAGCGTTGCAAGACGGGGGTCTAACACTGAAGCTTTCTTT. Translation gives CSVARRGSNTEAFF.